These T cell receptor beta chains were read from a single sample in a study of T cells in Graves' hyperthyroidism and ophthalmopathy. Using its own MiXCR run on the multiplex PCR reads, TCRdb lists one record per CDR3 protein. This sample carries roughly 500,000 distinct CDR3 sequences, about 45% of them seen once, and the ten largest clones take about two fifths. Sequencing used peripheral blood or thyroid tissue (not recorded which). Every receptor here comes from an adult woman with Graves' disease, either hyperthyroidism or ophthalmopathy (not recorded which). CDR3s include the opening cysteine and the closing phenylalanine or tryptophan. The D gene is left open where the match is weak. The size entry is marked missing in some rows and otherwise reads once, few, many or a size class.

16	TRBD1	many	TRBV4-1	TRBJ1-5	CASSQEAGQTNQPQHF	TGCGCCAGCAGCCAAGAGGCGGGACAGACCAATCAGCCCCAGCATTTT
14	TRBD2	many	TRBV11-2	TRBJ2-5	CASSFTSGGETQYF	TGTGCCAGCAGCTTCACTAGCGGGGGGGAGACCCAGTACTTC
14	TRBD1	-	TRBV5-6	TRBJ1-6	CASSSRGTPTPLHF	TGTGCCAGCAGCTCCAGGGGGACGCCTACACCCCTCCACTTT
14	-	-	TRBV10-3	TRBJ2-7	CAIGESRRGYEQYF	TGTGCCATCGGAGAGAGCCGGCGGGGCTACGAGCAGTACTTC
14	TRBD1	few	TRBV10-3	TRBJ2-7	CASKTGLSGDEQYF	TGTGCCAGCAAGACAGGGCTGTCTGGCGACGAGCAGTACTTC
15	-	many	TRBV6-5	TRBJ1-5	CASSDLRGGNQPQHF	TGTGCCAGCAGTGACTTGAGGGGAGGCAATCAGCCCCAGCATTTT
11	-	many	TRBV5-8	TRBJ1-5	CASSLGQPQHF	TGTGCCAGCAGCTTAGGACAGCCCCAGCATTTT
15	-	few	TRBV7-2	TRBJ2-5	CASSSVVGDLETQYF	TGTGCCAGCAGCTCCGTAGTGGGGGATCTGGAGACCCAGTACTTC
12	-	many	TRBV12-3/TRBV12-4	TRBJ1-4	CASSLYREKLFF	TGTGCCAGCAGTCTCTATAGGGAAAAACTGTTTTTT
15	-	-	TRBV7-8	TRBJ1-2	CASSLALGAGYGYTF	TGTGCCAGCAGCTTAGCGCTGGGGGCCGGATATGGCTACACCTTC
13	-	-	TRBV12-3/TRBV12-4	TRBJ1-1	CASSIQWAAEAFF	TGTGCCAGCAGCATACAATGGGCGGCCGAAGCTTTCTTT
15	-	-	TRBV25-1	TRBJ2-5	CASSDTGASRETQYF	TGTGCCAGCAGTGACACGGGGGCTAGCCGAGAGACCCAGTACTTC
16	TRBD2	many	TRBV10-3	TRBJ2-7	CAVGTSGSISGYEQYF	TGTGCCGTAGGGACTAGCGGGAGTATTTCGGGTTACGAGCAGTACTTC
14	-	-	TRBV7-6	TRBJ1-2	CASSLGGGEGGYTF	TGTGCCAGCAGCTTAGGAGGAGGAGAGGGGGGCTACACCTTC
17	-	few	TRBV10-2	TRBJ2-6	CASSEHPTGSGANVLTF	TGCGCCAGCAGTGAGCATCCCACAGGGTCCGGGGCCAACGTCCTGACTTTC
15	-	-	TRBV10-3	TRBJ2-7	CAISDVTASSYEQYF	TGTGCCATCAGTGACGTGACGGCCAGCTCCTACGAGCAGTACTTC
14	-	many	TRBV12-3/TRBV12-4	TRBJ1-1	CASSLVQGKTEAFF	TGTGCCAGCAGTTTAGTCCAGGGGAAGACTGAAGCTTTCTTT
13	-	many	TRBV3-1	TRBJ1-1	CASSQITGTEAFF	TGTGCCAGCAGCCAAATCACGGGAACTGAAGCTTTCTTT
13	TRBD1	few	TRBV11-2	TRBJ2-5	CASTGQARETQYF	TGTGCCAGCACTGGACAGGCGAGGGAGACCCAGTACTTC
14	TRBD2	-	TRBV2	TRBJ2-5	CASRGLAGDETQYF	TGTGCCAGCCGGGGACTAGCGGGAGATGAGACCCAGTACTTC
13	-	-	TRBV3-1	TRBJ1-1	CASVEVPCTEAFF	TGTGCCAGCGTCGAAGTTCCGTGCACTGAAGCTTTCTTT
13	-	few	TRBV7-6	TRBJ1-1	CASSPQGFAEAFF	TGTGCCAGCAGCCCACAGGGTTTCGCTGAAGCTTTCTTT
14	-	many	TRBV28	TRBJ1-4	CASSLWGAGEKLFF	TGTGCCAGCAGTTTATGGGGGGCTGGGGAAAAACTGTTTTTT
14	-	-	TRBV30	TRBJ1-1	CAWSLLAPGTEAFF	TGTGCCTGGAGTTTACTTGCCCCGGGAACTGAAGCTTTCTTT
14	TRBD1	-	TRBV29-1	TRBJ1-2	CSVVGTEKGYGYTF	TGCAGCGTTGTAGGGACAGAGAAAGGCTATGGCTACACCTTC
15	-	-	TRBV7-2	TRBJ2-7	CASSRDRDFTYEQYF	TGTGCCAGCAGCCGCGACCGGGACTTCACCTACGAGCAGTACTTC
15	-	-	TRBV29-1	TRBJ2-7	CSLTGPRELTYEQYF	TGCAGCTTGACGGGGCCCAGGGAACTTACCTACGAGCAGTACTTC
12	-	-	TRBV29-1	TRBJ2-7	CSVVDGSYEQYF	TGCAGCGTAGTGGACGGCTCCTACGAGCAGTACTTC
14	-	-	TRBV7-9	TRBJ1-6	CASSHRVEDSPLHF	TGTGCCAGCAGCCACCGGGTCGAGGATTCACCCCTCCACTTT